This T cell receptor beta chain originates from a study of blood T cell repertoires in COVID-19. Across the study: PBMCs, B-cell-depleted T cells, or T cells were the source of the cDNA or gDNA that made up the material.

Original methodology: Using reference gene primer amplification, nucleated cell counts were estimated. The assay was immunoSEQ multiplex PCR, and TCRdb's table has in-frame clones only and misses some. D and trimming come from the DNA, and the V and J calls and clone size come from that table. The sample lists over 50,000 clones, 70% to 90% occurring once. The CDR3 sequence is 13 residues long. The V end was cut by 3 bases, the J end by 3 bases, with 6 bases between. The germline gives CDR1 MNHEY, CDR2 SMNVEV (reference sequence). The sequence came from a man aged 70-80 years with acute or convalescent COVID-19. The V gene is TRBV27, the J gene TRBJ2-1, with D maybe TRBD1 (6 bases). Sequenced material: peripheral blood. The CDR3 is CASSLDSYNEQFF. CDR3 bases: TGTGCCAGCAGTTTGGACAGCTACAATGAGCAGTTCTTC.